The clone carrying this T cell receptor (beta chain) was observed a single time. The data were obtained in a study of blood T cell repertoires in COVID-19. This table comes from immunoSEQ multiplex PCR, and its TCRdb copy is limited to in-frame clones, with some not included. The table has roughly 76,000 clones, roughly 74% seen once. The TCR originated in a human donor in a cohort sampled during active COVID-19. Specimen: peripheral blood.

This CDR3 is CASSIAHRDYEQYF. CDR3 in DNA: TGTGCCAGTAGTATAGCTCACAGAGACTACGAGCAGTACTTC. This rearrangement joins TRBV19 to TRBJ2-7; D is undetermined. Germline CDR1 LNHDA, CDR2 SQIVND (reference sequence). Deletions cut 1 base from V and 3 bases from J, with 10 bases between. The CDR3 length is 14 residues.